The 2 T cell receptor beta chains below were found in one sample sequenced in a study of T cells after posttransplantation cyclophosphamide. Only in-frame clones appear in the TCRdb table, and some are missing; sequencing was by immunoSEQ multiplex PCR. The table records just over 65,000 clones, about 94% of them present only once. The sequenced material came from PBMCs. These receptors were collected from a woman aged 25 to 45 in good health and a related stem cell transplant donor.

This chain connects TRBV29-1 to TRBJ2-2; 8 bases line up with TRBD1. Germline V gives CDR1 SQVTM, CDR2 ANQGSEA. Germline trimming cut 2 bases from V and 4 bases from J; bases unmatched to any gene: 3. This CDR3 is 14 amino acids long. In DNA, the CDR3 is TGCAGCGTTGAACAGACAGGGGCCACCGGGGAGCTGTTTTTT. Residues: CSVEQTGATGELFF.

The chain uses TRBV9 and TRBJ1-1, with 7 positions matching TRBD1. J was trimmed by 3 bases and V by 4 bases; bases with no gene match: 9. This CDR3 spans 15 amino acids. The germline V gene encodes CDR1 SGDLS and CDR2 YYNGEE. For the CDR3, the DNA is TGTGCCAGCAGCCCTCTCCAGGGGGTTGACACTGAAGCTTTCTTT. This gives the protein CASSPLQGVDTEAFF.